This T cell receptor (beta chain) appears in the sequencing data of a study of technical replicates of blood from several donors. Germline CDR1 and CDR2: SGHRS and YFSETQ. With 2 bases removed from V and 2 bases from J, the gap between germline ends came to 13 bases. The length of the CDR3 is 15 residues. This clone was found once. Clones were sequenced by immunoSEQ multiplex PCR, and TCRdb holds only the in-frame ones, with some missing. Of about 70,000 clones in the sample, about 96% are singletons; the top ten hold over 0.2%. Sequencing was carried out using T cells isolated from PBMCs. This receptor was taken from a human donor in good health. J is TRBJ1-2 and V is TRBV5-1, with D possibly TRBD1 on 6 matching bases. As DNA, the CDR3 is TGCGCCAGCAGCTTCACAGGGAAAGCAAACTATGGCTACACCTTC. Amino acids: CASSFTGKANYGYTF.